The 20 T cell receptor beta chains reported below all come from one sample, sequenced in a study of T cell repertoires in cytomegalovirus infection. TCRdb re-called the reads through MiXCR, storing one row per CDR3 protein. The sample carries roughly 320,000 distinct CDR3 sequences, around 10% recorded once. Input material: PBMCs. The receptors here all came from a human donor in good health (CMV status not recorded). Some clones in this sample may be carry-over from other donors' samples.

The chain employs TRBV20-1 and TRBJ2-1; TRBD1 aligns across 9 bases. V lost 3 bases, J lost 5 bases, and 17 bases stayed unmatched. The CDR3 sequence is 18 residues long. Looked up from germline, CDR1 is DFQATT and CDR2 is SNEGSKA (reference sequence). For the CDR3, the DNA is TGCAGTGCTAGCGCGCCCCGGGACAGGGCGCCATGGGACAATGAGCAGTTCTTC. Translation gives CSASAPRDRAPWDNEQFF.

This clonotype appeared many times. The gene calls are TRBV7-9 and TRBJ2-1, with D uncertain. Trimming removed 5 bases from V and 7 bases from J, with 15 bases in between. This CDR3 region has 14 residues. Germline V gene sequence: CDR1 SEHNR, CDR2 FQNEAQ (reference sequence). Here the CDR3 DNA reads TGTGCCAGCAGCCTCTCGGAAGGGAATAATGAGCAGTTCTTC. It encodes CASSLSEGNNEQFF.

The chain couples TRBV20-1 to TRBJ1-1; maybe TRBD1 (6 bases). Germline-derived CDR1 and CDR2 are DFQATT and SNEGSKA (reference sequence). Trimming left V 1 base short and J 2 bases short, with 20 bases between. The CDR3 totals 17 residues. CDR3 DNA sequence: TGCAGTGCTAGAGCGAGGGGAGGGGACATAAGAAACACTGAAGCTTTCTTT. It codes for CSARARGGDIRNTEAFF.

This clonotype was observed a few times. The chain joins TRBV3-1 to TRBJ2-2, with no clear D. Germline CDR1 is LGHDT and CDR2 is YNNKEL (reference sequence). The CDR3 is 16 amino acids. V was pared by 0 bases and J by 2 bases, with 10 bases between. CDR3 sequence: CASSQDRGPNTGELFF. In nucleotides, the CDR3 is TGTGCCAGCAGCCAAGATCGTGGACCCAACACCGGGGAGCTGTTTTTT.

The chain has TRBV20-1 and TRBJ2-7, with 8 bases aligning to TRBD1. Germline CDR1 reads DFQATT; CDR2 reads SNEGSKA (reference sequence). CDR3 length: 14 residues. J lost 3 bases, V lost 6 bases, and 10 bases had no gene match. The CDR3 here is CSAMRPGTGYEQYF. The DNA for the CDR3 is TGCAGTGCCATGCGCCCCGGGACAGGCTACGAGCAGTACTTC.

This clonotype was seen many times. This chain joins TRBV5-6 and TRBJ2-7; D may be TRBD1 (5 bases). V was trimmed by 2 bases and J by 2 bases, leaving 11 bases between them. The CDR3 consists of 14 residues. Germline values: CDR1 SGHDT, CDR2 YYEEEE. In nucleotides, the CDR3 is TGTGCCAGCAGCTTTGGACAACGCACCTACGAGCAGTACGTC. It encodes CASSFGQRTYEQYV.

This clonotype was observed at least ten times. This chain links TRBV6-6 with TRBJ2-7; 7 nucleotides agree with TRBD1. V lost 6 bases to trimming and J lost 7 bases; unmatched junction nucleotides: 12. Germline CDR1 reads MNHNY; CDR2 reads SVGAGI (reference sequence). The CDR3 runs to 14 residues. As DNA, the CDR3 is TGTGCCAGCAGAACCGGGACAGCGGATTGGGAGCAGTACTTC. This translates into CASRTGTADWEQYF.

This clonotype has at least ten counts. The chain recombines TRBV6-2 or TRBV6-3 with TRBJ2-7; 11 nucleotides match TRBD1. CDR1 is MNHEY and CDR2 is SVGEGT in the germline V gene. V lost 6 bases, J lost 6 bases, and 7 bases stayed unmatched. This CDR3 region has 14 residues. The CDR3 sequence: CASREPGTGGEQYV. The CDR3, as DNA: TGTGCCAGCAGGGAACCCGGGACAGGGGGCGAGCAGTACGTC.

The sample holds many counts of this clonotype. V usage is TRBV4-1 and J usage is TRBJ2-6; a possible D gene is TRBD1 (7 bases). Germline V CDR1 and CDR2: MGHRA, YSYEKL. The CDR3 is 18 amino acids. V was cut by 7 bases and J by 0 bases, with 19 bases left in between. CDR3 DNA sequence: TGCGCCAGCACCACATCGCGGGACAGCATCTCTGGGGCCAACGTCCTGACTTTC. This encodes CASTTSRDSISGANVLTF.

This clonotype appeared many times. The DNA of the CDR3 is TGCGCCAGCAGTGGAGGGGGCGGGATGAACACTGAAGCTTTCTTT. Its protein product is CASSGGGGMNTEAFF. J is TRBJ1-1 and V is TRBV5-1; 7 bases map to TRBD1. The CDR3 sequence is 15 residues long. The germline V gene encodes CDR1 SGHRS and CDR2 YFSETQ. The V gene end was trimmed by 5 bases and the J gene end by 0 bases; junction bases not matched to a gene: 7.

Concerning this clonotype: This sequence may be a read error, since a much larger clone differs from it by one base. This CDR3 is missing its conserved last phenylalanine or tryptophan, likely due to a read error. The CDR3 protein is CASSLRDRGNEQFY. The CDR3 coding sequence is TGTGCCAGCAGCTTACGGGACAGGGGAAATGAGCAGTTCTAC. This chain connects TRBV7-3 to TRBJ2-1; TRBD1 aligns across 10 bases. The CDR3 totals 14 residues. CDR1 and CDR2 from the germline V gene are SGHTA and FQGTGA. The junction had 2 bases not matched to a gene; V was cut back by 2 bases and J by 7 bases.

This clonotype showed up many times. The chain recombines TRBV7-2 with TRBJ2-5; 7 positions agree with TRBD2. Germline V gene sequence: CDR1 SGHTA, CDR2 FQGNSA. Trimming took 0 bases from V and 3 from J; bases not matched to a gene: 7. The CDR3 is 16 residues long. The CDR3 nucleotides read TGTGCCAGCAGCTTAGCAGCCGTCACTAGCGAAGAGACCCAGTACTTC. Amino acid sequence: CASSLAAVTSEETQYF.

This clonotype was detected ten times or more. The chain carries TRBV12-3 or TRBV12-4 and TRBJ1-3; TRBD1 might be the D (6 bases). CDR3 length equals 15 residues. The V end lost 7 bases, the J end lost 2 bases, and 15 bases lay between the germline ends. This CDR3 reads CASTDGQYPGNTIYF. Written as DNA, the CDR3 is TGTGCCAGCACTGATGGACAGTACCCTGGAAACACCATATATTTT.

In nucleotides, the CDR3 is TGTGCCAGCAGTTACTCGACACGGGGGTACGCTGAAGCTTTCTTT. Its translation: CASSYSTRGYAEAFF. The chain couples TRBV6-2 or TRBV6-3 to TRBJ1-1, with D possibly TRBD1 on 5 matching bases. Germline V gene data show CDR1 as MNHEY and CDR2 as SVGEGT. The CDR3 loop spans 15 amino acids. The V end was cut by 0 bases, the J end by 6 bases, with 14 bases between.

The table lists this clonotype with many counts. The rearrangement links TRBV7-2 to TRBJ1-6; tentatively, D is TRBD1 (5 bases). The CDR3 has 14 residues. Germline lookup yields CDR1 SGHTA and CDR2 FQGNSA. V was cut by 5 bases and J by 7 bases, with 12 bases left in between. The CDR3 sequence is CASSPGTENSPLHF. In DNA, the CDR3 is TGTGCCAGCAGCCCCGGGACGGAGAATTCACCCCTCCACTTT.

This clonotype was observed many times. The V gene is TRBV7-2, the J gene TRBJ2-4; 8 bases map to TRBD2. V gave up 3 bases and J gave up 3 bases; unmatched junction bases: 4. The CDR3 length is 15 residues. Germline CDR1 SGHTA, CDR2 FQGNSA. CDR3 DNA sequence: TGTGCCAGCAGCTTCCAAAGCGGGGGCAAAAACATTCAGTACTTC. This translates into CASSFQSGGKNIQYF.

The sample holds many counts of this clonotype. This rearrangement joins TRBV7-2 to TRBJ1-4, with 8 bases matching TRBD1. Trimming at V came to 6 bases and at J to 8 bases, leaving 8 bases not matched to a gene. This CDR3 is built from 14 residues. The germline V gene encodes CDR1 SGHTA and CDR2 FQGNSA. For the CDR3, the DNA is TGTGCCAGCAGTTCAGGACAGGGTTGGGAAAAACTGTTTTTT. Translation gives CASSSGQGWEKLFF.

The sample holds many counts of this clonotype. This CDR3 reads CASSLNKRNTEAFF. The DNA of the CDR3 is TGTGCCAGCAGCTTAAATAAGAGGAACACTGAAGCTTTCTTT. J is TRBJ1-1 and V is TRBV7-2; D is unclear. With 2 bases removed from V and 1 base from J, the gap between germline ends came to 8 bases. In germline, CDR1 is SGHTA, CDR2 FQGNSA. This CDR3 comprises 14 residues.

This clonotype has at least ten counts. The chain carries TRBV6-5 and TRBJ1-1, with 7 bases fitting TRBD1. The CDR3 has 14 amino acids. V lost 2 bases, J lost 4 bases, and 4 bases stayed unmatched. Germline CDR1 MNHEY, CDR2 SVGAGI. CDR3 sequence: CASSYTNRGTEAFF. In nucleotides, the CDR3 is TGTGCCAGCAGTTACACTAACAGGGGCACTGAAGCTTTCTTT.

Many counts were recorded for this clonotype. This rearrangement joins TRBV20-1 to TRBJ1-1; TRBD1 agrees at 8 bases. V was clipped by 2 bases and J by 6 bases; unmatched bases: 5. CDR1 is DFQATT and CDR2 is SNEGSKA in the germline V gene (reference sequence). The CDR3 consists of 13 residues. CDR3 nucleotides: TGCAGTGCTAGACGGACAGGGACTCCTGAAGCTTTCTTT. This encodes CSARRTGTPEAFF.